This TCR beta chain appears in the sequencing data of a study of beta chain features in type 1 diabetes. Study as a whole: Patients were similar to healthy donors in age and gender (as well as in cell yields).

With regard to this clone: Its antigen is unknown.

The isolated RNA, all of it, was reverse transcribed, so expressed TCRB transcripts were what got sequenced. Sequencing used immunoSEQ multiplex PCR; TCRdb keeps in-frame clones, though not all of them. The table has roughly 400,000 clones, more than 11% seen once. V was trimmed by 0 bases and J by 6 bases, leaving 7 bases between them. The CDR3 has 12 residues. The V gene's germline CDR1 is SQVTM and CDR2 ANQGSEA. Study-wide results and limits: In comparison with healthy donors, patients had naive, central memory and Treg TCRB repertoires that appeared more similar. Type 1 diabetes patients had TCRB CDR3s that were shorter (moderately but significantly so) in all four CD4+ subsets.

The source of this sequence is a man aged 30-40 years in good health. The sample taken for sequencing was naive CD4+ T cells from blood. The rearrangement links TRBV29-1 to TRBJ2-3; no reliable D call. CDR3 nucleotide sequence: TGCAGCGTTGAAGATCCTGGCGATACGCAGTATTTT. Its protein product is CSVEDPGDTQYF.